This record covers a single T cell receptor (beta chain). This sample is part of a study of cytotoxic CD8 clonotypes in ibrutinib-treated CLL. Study background: Results showed some 24 partial and 2 complete responses; following median around 73 months, around 15 remained remitted, approximately 12 advanced. Response samples came after a median 12 months of treatment, range 6 to 36.

The V gene lost 3 bases and the J gene lost 2 bases, with 12 bases spanning the gap. The CDR3 extends over 14 amino acids. Germline V CDR1 and CDR2: GTSNPN, SVGIG (reference sequence). Cryopreserved PBMCs were the source of around 2 micrograms of genomic DNA, which went to TCR beta libraries. Using immunoSEQ multiplex PCR, the repertoire was profiled, and TCRdb retains in-frame clones only, with some absent. The sample carries roughly 24,000 clones, 78% recorded once. V gene TRBV30 combines with J gene TRBJ2-3; perhaps D is TRBD1 or TRBD2 (5 bases each). This sequence originates from a human donor with chronic lymphocytic leukemia. Sequencing used PBMCs, obtained before ibrutinib treatment. CDR3 nucleotide sequence: TGTGCCTGGAGCCCCCCGGGGCACACAGATACGCAGTATTTT. Amino acids: CAWSPPGHTDTQYF.